Presented here are 10 T cell receptor beta chains from one specimen sequenced in a study of T cell responses to AZD1222 COVID-19 vaccine. The method was immunoSEQ multiplex PCR; TCRdb's version includes in-frame clones alone and lacks a portion of them. This table has more than 150,000 clones, about 88% appearing once. Sequences were derived from peripheral blood, sampled 28 days after the second AZD1222 dose. The receptors originated from an adult who received the AZD1222 COVID-19 vaccine.

The CDR3 nucleotides read TGTGCCAGCAGCTCCAGGGGGCGGGGAGAGCAGTACTTC. It encodes CASSSRGRGEQYF. This sequence joins TRBV11-3 and TRBJ2-7; 8 bases align to TRBD1. Germline V gives CDR1 SGHNT, CDR2 YENEEA. The CDR3 runs 13 residues. The J segment lost 7 bases and the V segment lost 4 bases, leaving 6 bases of the junction unmatched.

This clone was found once. CDR3 sequence (DNA): TGTGCCAGCAGTTGGGGGGGGGAGCTGTTTTTT. This encodes CASSWGGELFF. This chain uses TRBV6-2 or TRBV6-3 with TRBJ2-2, with D perhaps matching TRBD1 or TRBD2 (5 bases each). The CDR3 is 11 residues long. V was shortened by 4 bases and J by 8 bases, with 5 bases between the two germline ends. The germline V gene encodes CDR1 MNHEY and CDR2 SVGEGT.

The chain is built from TRBV5-1 and TRBJ2-3; possibly TRBD1 for D (5 bases). Germline V gene lookup returns CDR1 SGHRS and CDR2 YFSETQ. V dropped 4 bases and J dropped 0 bases, with 9 bases sitting between them. The CDR3 sequence is 14 residues long. CDR3 nucleotides: TGCGCCAGCAGCGCAGGGCTCAGCACAGATACGCAGTATTTT. As protein: CASSAGLSTDTQYF.

This clone was recorded once. CDR3 amino acids: CASSLTGQRGYTF. DNA for the CDR3: TGTGCCAGCAGTTTGACAGGCCAACGTGGCTACACCTTC. The chain joins TRBV28 to TRBJ1-2; possibly TRBD1 for D (6 bases). CDR3 length: 13 amino acids. V lost 3 bases and J 7 bases, leaving 12 bases between the germline ends. Germline CDR1 and CDR2: MDHEN and SYDVKM.

This sequence joins TRBV7-2 and TRBJ2-1; D might be TRBD2 (7 bases). This CDR3 is 17 amino acids long. Germline values: CDR1 SGHTA, CDR2 FQGNSA. The germline V and J ends were trimmed by 1 base and 3 bases, with 16 bases remaining between them. The CDR3 region has the DNA TGTGCCAGCAGCTTAGGGGGGGCTAGCGGAGGCTACAATGAGCAGTTCTTC. Encoded protein: CASSLGGASGGYNEQFF. The variable domain in full, completed from reference TRBV7-2 and TRBJ2-1, reads GAGVSQSPSNKVTEKGKDVELRCDPISGHTALYWYRQSLGQGLEFLIYFQGNSAPDKSGLPSDRFSAERTGGSVSTLTIQRTQQEDSAVYLCASSLGGASGGYNEQFFGPGTRLTVL.

The chain combines TRBV28 with TRBJ1-4; D is possibly TRBD1 (5 bases). The V gene lost 5 bases and the J gene lost 8 bases, with 15 bases spanning the gap. The CDR3 spans 14 residues. Looked up from germline, CDR1 is MDHEN and CDR2 is SYDVKM. CDR3 bases: TGTGCCAGCAGTCTGGCCGGGCCAGGGGAAAAACTGTTTTTT. It encodes CASSLAGPGEKLFF. Filled out from reference TRBV28 and TRBJ1-4, the complete variable domain reads DVKVTQSSRYLVKRTGEKVFLECVQDMDHENMFWYRQDPGLGLRLIYFSYDVKMKEKGDIPEGYSVSREKKERFSLILESASTNQTSMYLCASSLAGPGEKLFFGSGTQLSVL.

This chain connects TRBV5-1 to TRBJ2-2; tentative D call: TRBD2 (6 bases). The V end was cut by 3 bases, the J end by 0 bases, with 9 bases between. Germline V gene sequence: CDR1 SGHRS, CDR2 YFSETQ. This CDR3 spans 15 amino acids. The DNA of the CDR3 is TGCGCCAGCAGCTCTAGCGTTCCGAACACCGGGGAGCTGTTTTTT. Its translation: CASSSSVPNTGELFF.

V usage is TRBV27 and J usage is TRBJ2-7; 11 bases match TRBD1. J lost 7 bases, V lost 2 bases, and 4 bases had no gene match. This CDR3 region has 14 residues. Germline loops: CDR1 MNHEY, CDR2 SMNVEV (reference sequence). The DNA for the CDR3 is TGTGCCAGCAGTTTACTAGGGACAGGGGGAGAGCAGTACTTC. Translation: CASSLLGTGGEQYF.

In nucleotides, the CDR3 is TGTGCCAGCAGTTTCCGCCCGGGCCGAGCCAAAAACATTCAGTACTTC. Its protein product is CASSFRPGRAKNIQYF. V and J are TRBV28 and TRBJ2-4; no firm D call. CDR1 MDHEN and CDR2 SYDVKM come from the germline V gene. This CDR3 has 16 residues. The V and J ends lost 3 bases and 0 bases respectively, with 12 bases between them.

The chain uses TRBV24-1 and TRBJ2-3; 7 nucleotides match TRBD2. There are 15 residues in the CDR3. Looked up from germline, CDR1 is KGHDR and CDR2 is SFDVKD. The V gene end was trimmed by 2 bases and the J gene end by 0 bases; junction bases not matched to a gene: 1. The CDR3 DNA sequence: TGTGCCACCAGTGATTCTAGCGGAAGCACAGATACGCAGTATTTT. Encoded protein: CATSDSSGSTDTQYF.